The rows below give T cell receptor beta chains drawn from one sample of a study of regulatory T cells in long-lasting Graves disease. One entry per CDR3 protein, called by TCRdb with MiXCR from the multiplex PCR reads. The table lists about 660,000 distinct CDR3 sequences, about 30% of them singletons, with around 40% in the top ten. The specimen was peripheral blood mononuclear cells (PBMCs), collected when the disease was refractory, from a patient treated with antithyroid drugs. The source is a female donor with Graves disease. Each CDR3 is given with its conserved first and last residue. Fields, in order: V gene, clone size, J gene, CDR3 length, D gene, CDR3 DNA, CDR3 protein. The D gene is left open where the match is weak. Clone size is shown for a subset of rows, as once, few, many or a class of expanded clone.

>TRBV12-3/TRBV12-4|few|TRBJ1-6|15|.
TGTGCCAGCAGTTTAGGGGCCTCTGCGGTCTCACCCCTCCACTTT
CASSLGASAVSPLHF
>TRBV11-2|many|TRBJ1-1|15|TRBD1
TGTGCCAGCAGCGGACACAGGGGCGCGGGCACTGAAGCTTTCTTT
CASSGHRGAGTEAFF
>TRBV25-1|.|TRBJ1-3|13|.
TGTGCCAGCCAGACGTCGGCTGGAAACACCATATATTTT
CASQTSAGNTIYF
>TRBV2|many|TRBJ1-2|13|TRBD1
TGTGCCATCGACAGGGGGCCCGACTATGGCTACACCTTC
CAIDRGPDYGYTF
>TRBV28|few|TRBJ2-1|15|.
TGTGCCAGCAGTTATAGCCGCAGCTCCTACAATGAGCAGTTCTTC
CASSYSRSSYNEQFF
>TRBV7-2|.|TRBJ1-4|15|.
TGTGCCAGCAGCCCCCTTGGACGGCCTAATGAAAAACTGTTTTTT
CASSPLGRPNEKLFF
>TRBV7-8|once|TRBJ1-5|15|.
TGTGCCAGCAGCCCCCGAGCCACAGGTAATCAGCCCCAGCATTTT
CASSPRATGNQPQHF
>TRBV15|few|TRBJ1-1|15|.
TGTGCCACCAGCAGAGGTAGGGGGTTGAACACTGAAGCTTTCTTT
CATSRGRGLNTEAFF
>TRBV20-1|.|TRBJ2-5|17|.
TGCAGTGCTAAAACCCGGGACCCACGAAAAAATGGGGAGACCCAGTACTTC
CSAKTRDPRKNGETQYF
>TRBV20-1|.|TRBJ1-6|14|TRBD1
TGCAGTGCTGGTCCGGGACAGGGTTTTTCACCCCTCCACTTT
CSAGPGQGFSPLHF
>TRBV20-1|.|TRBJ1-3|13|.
TGCAGTGTATATCGGGGATCTGGAAACACCATATATTTT
CSVYRGSGNTIYF
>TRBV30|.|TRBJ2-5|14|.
TGTGCCTGGAGTGTATATGGGGGTAAACAGACCCAGTACTTC
CAWSVYGGKQTQYF
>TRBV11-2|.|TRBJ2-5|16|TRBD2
TGTGCCAGCAGCACGGGACTAGCGGGAGTCCAAGAGACCCAGTACTTC
CASSTGLAGVQETQYF
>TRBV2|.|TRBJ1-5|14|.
TGTGCCAGCAGTGACGGGAATAGCAATCAGCCCCAGCATTTT
CASSDGNSNQPQHF
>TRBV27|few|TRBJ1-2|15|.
TGTGCCAGCAGTCGGGACGGACTTTTGAACTATGGCTACACCTTC
CASSRDGLLNYGYTF
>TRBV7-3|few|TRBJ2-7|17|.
TGTGCCAGCAGCTTAACGGTCGAGGCAGGGTTTTCCTACGAGCAGTACTTC
CASSLTVEAGFSYEQYF
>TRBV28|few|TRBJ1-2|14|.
TGTGCCAGCACACCCGCGGGGGTGGAGTATGGCTACACCTTC
CASTPAGVEYGYTF
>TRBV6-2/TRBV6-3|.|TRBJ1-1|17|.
TGTGCCAGCAGTGAAATAGGTGGCAGTTGGGTGAACACTGAAGCTTTCTTT
CASSEIGGSWVNTEAFF
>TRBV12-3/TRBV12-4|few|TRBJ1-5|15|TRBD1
TGTGCCAGCAGTTTAGAGTCAGGGGGTAATCAGCCCCAGCATTTT
CASSLESGGNQPQHF
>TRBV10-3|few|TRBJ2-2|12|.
TGTGCCATCAGTGACCCCCCCGGGGAGCTGTTTTTT
CAISDPPGELFF
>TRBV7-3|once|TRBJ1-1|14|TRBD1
TGTGCCAGCAGCAGATCAGGGGGCCAAACTGAAGCTTTCTTT
CASSRSGGQTEAFF
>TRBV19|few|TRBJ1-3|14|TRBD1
TGTGCCAGTATCCCGGACAGGGCTGGAAACACCATATATTTT
CASIPDRAGNTIYF
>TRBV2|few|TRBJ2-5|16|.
TGTGCCAGCAGCGGAAGGGGTGGCGGAGCCCAAGAGACCCAGTACTTC
CASSGRGGGAQETQYF
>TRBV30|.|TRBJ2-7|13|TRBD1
TGTGCCTGGAACAGACAGGGCTTCTACGAGCAGTACTTC
CAWNRQGFYEQYF
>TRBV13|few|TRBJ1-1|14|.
TGTGCCAGCAGCGCTAAGGACTGGAACACTGAAGCTTTCTTT
CASSAKDWNTEAFF
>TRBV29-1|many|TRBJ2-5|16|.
TGCAGCGTTGAAGAAGGGCGGTCGAGGTACCAAGAGACCCAGTACTTC
CSVEEGRSRYQETQYF
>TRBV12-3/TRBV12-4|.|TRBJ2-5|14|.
TGTGCCAGCAGTCCCCGCGGGGCAGAGGAGACCCAGTACTTC
CASSPRGAEETQYF
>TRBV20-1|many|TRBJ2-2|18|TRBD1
TGCAGTGCTAGAGACCCTTCCCGGACAGGGAGGAGGACCGGGGAGCTGTTTTTT
CSARDPSRTGRRTGELFF
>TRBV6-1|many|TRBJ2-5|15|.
TGTGCCAGCAGTGAACTCCGGGGGCCGAGAGAGACCCAGTACTTC
CASSELRGPRETQYF
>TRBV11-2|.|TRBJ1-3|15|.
TGTGCCAGCAGCTTCCGGGACATCTCTGGAAACACCATATATTTT
CASSFRDISGNTIYF
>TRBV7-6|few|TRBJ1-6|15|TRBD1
TGTGCCAGCAGCGAGCGACAGGGGGCGGATTCACCCCTCCACTTT
CASSERQGADSPLHF
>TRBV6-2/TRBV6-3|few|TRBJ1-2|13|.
TGTGCCAGCAGTACCGGCCAAGAAACTGGCTACACCTTC
CASSTGQETGYTF